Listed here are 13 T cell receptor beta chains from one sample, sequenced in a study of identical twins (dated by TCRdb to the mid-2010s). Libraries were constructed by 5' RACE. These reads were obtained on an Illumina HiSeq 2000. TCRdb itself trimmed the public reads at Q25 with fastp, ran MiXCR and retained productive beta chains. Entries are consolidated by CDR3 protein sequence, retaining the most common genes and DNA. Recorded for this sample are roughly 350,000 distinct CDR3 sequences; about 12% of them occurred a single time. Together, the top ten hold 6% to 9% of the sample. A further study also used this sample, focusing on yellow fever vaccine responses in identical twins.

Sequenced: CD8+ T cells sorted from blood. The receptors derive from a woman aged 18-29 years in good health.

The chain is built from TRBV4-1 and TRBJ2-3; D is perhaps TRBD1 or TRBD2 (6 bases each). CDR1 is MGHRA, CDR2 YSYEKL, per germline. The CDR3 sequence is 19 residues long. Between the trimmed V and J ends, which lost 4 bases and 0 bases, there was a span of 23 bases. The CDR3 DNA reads TGCGCCAGCAGCCCCTCGGGCAGGGGATGGGGGGCTAGCACAGATACGCAGTATTTT. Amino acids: CASSPSGRGWGASTDTQYF.

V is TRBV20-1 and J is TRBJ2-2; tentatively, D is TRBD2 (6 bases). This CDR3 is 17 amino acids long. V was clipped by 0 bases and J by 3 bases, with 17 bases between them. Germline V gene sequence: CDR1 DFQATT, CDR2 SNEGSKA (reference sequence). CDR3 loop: CSARDRGYGWDTGELFF. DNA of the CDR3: TGCAGTGCTAGAGATCGGGGGTACGGCTGGGACACCGGGGAGCTGTTTTTT.

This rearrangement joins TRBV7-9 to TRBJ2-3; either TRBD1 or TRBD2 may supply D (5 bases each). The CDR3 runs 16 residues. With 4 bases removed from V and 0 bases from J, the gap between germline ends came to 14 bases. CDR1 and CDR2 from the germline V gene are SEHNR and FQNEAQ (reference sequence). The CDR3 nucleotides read TGTGCCAGCAGCTCCCCCGTGAGGGGAAGCACAGATACGCAGTATTTT. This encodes CASSSPVRGSTDTQYF.

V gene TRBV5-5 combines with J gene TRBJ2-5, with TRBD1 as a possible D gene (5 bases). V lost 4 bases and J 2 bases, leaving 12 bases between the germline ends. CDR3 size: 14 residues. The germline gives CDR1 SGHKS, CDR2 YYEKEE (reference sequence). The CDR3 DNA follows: TGTGCCAGCAGCGATGGACATGATCAAGAGACCCAGTACTTC. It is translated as CASSDGHDQETQYF.

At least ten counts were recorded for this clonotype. The CDR3 region is CASSWGHNSGNTIYF. The CDR3 region has the DNA TGCGCCAGCAGCTGGGGACACAACTCTGGAAACACCATATATTTT. V is TRBV4-1 and J is TRBJ1-3, with D possibly being TRBD1 (6 bases). The germline CDR1 and CDR2 sequences are MGHRA and YSYEKL. The CDR3 runs 15 residues. The germline V and J ends were trimmed by 5 bases and 0 bases, with 11 bases remaining between them.

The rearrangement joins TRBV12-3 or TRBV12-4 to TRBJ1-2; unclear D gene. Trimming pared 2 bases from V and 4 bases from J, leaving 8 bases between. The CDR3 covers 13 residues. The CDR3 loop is CASSLMIFYGYTF. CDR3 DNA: TGTGCCAGCAGTTTAATGATTTTCTATGGCTACACCTTC.

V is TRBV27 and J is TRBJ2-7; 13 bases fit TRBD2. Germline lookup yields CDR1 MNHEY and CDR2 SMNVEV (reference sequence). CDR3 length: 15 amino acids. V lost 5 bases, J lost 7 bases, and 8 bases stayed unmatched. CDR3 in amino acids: CASSPGLAGVLEQYF. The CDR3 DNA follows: TGTGCCAGCAGTCCCGGACTAGCGGGAGTATTAGAGCAGTACTTC.

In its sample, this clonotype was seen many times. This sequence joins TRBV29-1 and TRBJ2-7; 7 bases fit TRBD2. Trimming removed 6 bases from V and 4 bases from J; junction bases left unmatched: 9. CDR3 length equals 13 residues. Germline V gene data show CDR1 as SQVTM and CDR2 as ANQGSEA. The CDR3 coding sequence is TGCAGCGTCTCCTGGGGGGGGTCTTACGAGCAGTACGTC. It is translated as CSVSWGGSYEQYV.

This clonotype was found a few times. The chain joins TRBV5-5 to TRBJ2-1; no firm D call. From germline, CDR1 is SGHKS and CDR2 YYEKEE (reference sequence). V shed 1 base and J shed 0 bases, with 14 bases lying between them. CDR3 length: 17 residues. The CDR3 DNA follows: TGTGCCAGCAGCTTGCGGTACCCGGGTCACTCCTACAATGAGCAGTTCTTC. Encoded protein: CASSLRYPGHSYNEQFF.

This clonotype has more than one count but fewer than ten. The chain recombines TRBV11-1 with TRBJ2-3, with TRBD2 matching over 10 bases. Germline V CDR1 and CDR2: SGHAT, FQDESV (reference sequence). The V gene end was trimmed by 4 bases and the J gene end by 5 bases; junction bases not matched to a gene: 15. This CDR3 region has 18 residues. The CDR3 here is CASSSIQAGGSDRDTQYF. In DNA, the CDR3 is TGTGCCAGCAGCTCCATTCAAGCGGGAGGGTCGGACAGAGATACGCAGTATTTT.

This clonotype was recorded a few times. In nucleotides, the CDR3 is TGTGCCAGCAGTTCCGAGGGCACCCCCGACCAAGAGACCCAGTACTTC. Amino acids: CASSSEGTPDQETQYF. V usage is TRBV6-5 and J usage is TRBJ2-5; maybe TRBD2 (5 bases). V was shortened by 4 bases and J by 0 bases, with 15 bases between the two germline ends. The CDR3 is 16 amino acids. In germline, CDR1 is MNHEY, CDR2 SVGAGI.

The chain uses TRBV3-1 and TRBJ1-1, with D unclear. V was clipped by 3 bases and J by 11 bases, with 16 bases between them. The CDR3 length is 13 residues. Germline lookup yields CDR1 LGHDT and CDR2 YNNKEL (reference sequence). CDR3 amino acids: CASSQGISPGAFF. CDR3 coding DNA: TGTGCCAGCAGCCAGGGAATAAGTCCTGGCGCTTTCTTT.

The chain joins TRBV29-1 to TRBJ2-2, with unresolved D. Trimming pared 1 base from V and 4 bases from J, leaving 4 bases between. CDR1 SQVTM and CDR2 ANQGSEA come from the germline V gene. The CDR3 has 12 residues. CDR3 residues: CSVEGGTGELFF. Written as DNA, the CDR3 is TGCAGCGTTGAAGGGGGCACCGGGGAGCTGTTTTTT.